Following are 28 T cell receptor beta chains from one sample sequenced in a study of blood T cell repertoires in COVID-19 (dated by TCRdb to 2018 to 2020). Library preparation was by the immunoSEQ multiplex PCR assay. TCRdb retrieved this table from immuneACCESS and kept in-frame rearrangements only. Not all clones are present; in checked studies, unresolved V genes account for under half, and no reason is known for the remainder. The table for this sample lists a few hundred thousand clones; approximately 89% of them were counted only once. Approximately 4.1% of the sample comes from the top ten. What was sequenced was peripheral blood. Receptors originate from an older woman with COVID-19, enrolled during active disease.

Only a few counts were recorded for this clone. The same CDR3 arises from other DNA sequences in this sample as well. V gene TRBV12-3 or TRBV12-4 combines with J gene TRBJ1-2; 7 nucleotides match TRBD1. Unmatched junction bases numbered 3, after V lost 6 bases and J lost 2 bases. The CDR3 is 13 amino acids. CDR3 region: CASSLTGNYGYTF. The CDR3 coding sequence is TGTGCCAGCAGCTTGACAGGGAACTATGGCTACACCTTC.

J is TRBJ1-5 and V is TRBV7-2, with D possibly matching TRBD1 (6 bases). The V end was cut by 1 base, the J end by 1 base, with 8 bases between. The CDR3 is 15 residues long. Germline V gives CDR1 SGHTA, CDR2 FQGNSA. CDR3 nucleotide sequence: TGTGCCAGCAGCTTAGTAAGGGGGAGCAATCAGCCCCAGCATTTT. Translating gives CASSLVRGSNQPQHF.

The V and J genes are TRBV5-1 and TRBJ1-1; 7 bases agree with TRBD1. Trimming at V came to 2 bases and at J to 0 bases, leaving 4 bases not matched to a gene. Germline CDR1 SGHRS, CDR2 YFSETQ. The CDR3 runs 15 residues. The CDR3 region has the DNA TGCGCCAGCAGCTTCCTAACAGGGGTGAACACTGAAGCTTTCTTT. It specifies CASSFLTGVNTEAFF.

This clone was observed a single time. The V gene is TRBV19, the J gene TRBJ1-3; D may be TRBD1 (5 bases). Trimming took 5 bases from V and 3 from J, leaving 8 bases between them. The CDR3 is made up of 13 amino acids. Germline lookup yields CDR1 LNHDA and CDR2 SQIVND (reference sequence). The CDR3: CASSGQGGNTIYF. CDR3 bases: TGTGCCAGTAGTGGCCAGGGTGGAAACACCATATATTTT. The full variable domain, with the rest looked up from reference TRBV19 and TRBJ1-3, is DGGITQSPKYLFRKEGQNVTLSCEQNLNHDAMYWYRQDPGQGLRLIYYSQIVNDFQKGDIAEGYSVSREKKESFPLTVTSAQKNPTAFYLCASSGQGGNTIYFGEGSWLTVV.

The sample holds one count of this clone. The chain recombines TRBV15 with TRBJ2-5, with 13 bases lining up with TRBD2. Losses at the gene ends were 1 base for V and 5 bases for J; bases not matched to a gene: 4. Germline-derived CDR1 and CDR2 are LNHNV and YYDKDF (reference sequence). The CDR3 consists of 16 residues. The CDR3 DNA reads as TGTGCCACCAGCAGAGGCACTAGCGGGGGGGAGGAGACCCAGTACTTC. It codes for CATSRGTSGGEETQYF.

The CDR3 region is CASGGDRGLYEQYF. In DNA form, the CDR3 reads TGTGCCTCCGGTGGGGACAGGGGGCTTTACGAGCAGTACTTC. The genes are TRBV30 and TRBJ2-7; 12 bases line up with TRBD1. Germline-derived CDR1 and CDR2 are GTSNPN and SVGIG (reference sequence). This CDR3 is built from 14 residues. V lost 7 bases to trimming and J lost 4 bases; unmatched junction nucleotides: 8.

The chain is built from TRBV5-1 and TRBJ1-4; D unresolved. Trimming removed 4 bases at V and 6 bases at J, with 7 bases between. The CDR3 has 12 residues. CDR1 SGHRS and CDR2 YFSETQ come from the germline V gene. CDR3: CASSALDEKLFF. In DNA, the CDR3 is TGCGCCAGCAGCGCACTCGATGAAAAACTGTTTTTT.

J is TRBJ1-5 and V is TRBV29-1; tentative D call: TRBD1 (5 bases). V was trimmed by 4 bases and J by 0 bases, leaving 10 bases between them. CDR1 and CDR2 from the germline V gene are SQVTM and ANQGSEA. This CDR3 has 14 amino acids. CDR3 DNA sequence: TGCAGCGTTGCTCAGGGCCTTAGCAATCAGCCCCAGCATTTT. Translated: CSVAQGLSNQPQHF.

This clone appeared a single time. The chain uses TRBV4-2 and TRBJ1-5; TRBD1 matches 9 bases. There are 17 residues in the CDR3. The ends lost 4 bases at V and 2 bases at J; junction bases unmatched: 9. The V gene's germline CDR1 is LGHNA and CDR2 YNFKEQ. CDR3 sequence (DNA): TGTGCCAGCAGCCTAACAGGGGGCGCGTGGGGCAATCAGCCCCAGCATTTT. It translates to CASSLTGGAWGNQPQHF.

The rearrangement joins TRBV3-1 (or the pseudogene TRBV3-2) to TRBJ2-5; 7 positions match TRBD1. The CDR3 loop spans 16 amino acids. Germline assignment: CDR1 LGHDT and CDR2 YNNKEL (reference sequence). The junction had 8 bases not matched to a gene; V was cut back by 0 bases and J by 4 bases. In DNA form, the CDR3 reads TGTGCCAGCAGCCAAGATTGGACAGGAATACGAGAGACCCAGTACTTC. Its translation: CASSQDWTGIRETQYF.

The rearrangement joins TRBV19 to TRBJ1-5; weak D call: TRBD1 (6 bases). The CDR3 spans 15 residues. Germline V gives CDR1 LNHDA, CDR2 SQIVND (reference sequence). Trimming took 5 bases from V and 4 from J, leaving 15 bases between them. The CDR3 loop reads CASSEYRAGNQPQHF. The DNA of the CDR3 is TGTGCCAGTAGTGAGTACAGGGCAGGAAATCAGCCCCAGCATTTT. Drawing the rest from reference TRBV19 and TRBJ1-5, the complete variable domain is DGGITQSPKYLFRKEGQNVTLSCEQNLNHDAMYWYRQDPGQGLRLIYYSQIVNDFQKGDIAEGYSVSREKKESFPLTVTSAQKNPTAFYLCASSEYRAGNQPQHFGDGTRLSIL.

The gene calls are TRBV2 and TRBJ1-1; 8 bases match TRBD1. The CDR3 is 15 residues long. V was pared by 6 bases and J by 2 bases, with 8 bases of the junction left unmatched. CDR1 and CDR2 (germline): SNHLY, FYNNEI. The CDR3 is CASRSQGAPNTEAFF. In nucleotides, the CDR3 is TGTGCCAGCAGGAGTCAGGGGGCACCCAACACTGAAGCTTTCTTT.

This chain uses TRBV28 with TRBJ1-1, with no clear D. The CDR3 runs to 15 residues. Germline V gives CDR1 MDHEN, CDR2 SYDVKM. V shed 5 bases and J shed 0 bases, with 13 bases lying between them. CDR3 sequence reads: CASSPLRALNTEAFF. In DNA form, the CDR3 reads TGTGCCAGCAGTCCCCTGAGGGCCTTGAACACTGAAGCTTTCTTT.

This clone has a handful of counts. The sample holds other DNA sequences that translate to the same CDR3. The rearrangement uses TRBV4-1 and TRBJ1-5, with TRBD1 identical over 11 bases. The V segment lost 3 bases and the J segment 7 bases; nucleotides outside the gene matches: 2. Per germline, CDR1 MGHRA and CDR2 YSYEKL. There are 14 residues in the CDR3. DNA of the CDR3: TGCGCCAGCAGCCAGGACAGGGGGCGACAGCCCCAGCATTTT. The encoded protein is CASSQDRGRQPQHF.

This clone was recorded once. The chain joins TRBV7-3 to TRBJ2-1; 8 bases are shared with TRBD2. The ends lost 2 bases at V and 9 bases at J; junction bases unmatched: 9. Germline V gives CDR1 SGHTA, CDR2 FQGTGA. The CDR3 runs to 15 residues. CDR3 sequence (DNA): TGTGCCAGCAGCTTAGTCGCGGGGGGCGGCGGTGAGCAGTTCTTC. This encodes CASSLVAGGGGEQFF.

V usage is TRBV6-5 and J usage is TRBJ2-3; 10 positions agree with TRBD1. The CDR3 has 14 amino acids. J gave up 4 bases and V 6 bases, and 4 bases lay outside the gene matches. CDR1 and CDR2 (germline): MNHEY, SVGAGI. The chain's CDR3 is CASSRGQGADTQYF. DNA for the CDR3: TGTGCCAGCAGCCGTGGACAGGGGGCAGATACGCAGTATTTT.

This clone was seen once. This chain joins TRBV29-1 and TRBJ1-1; the D is unclear. The germline gives CDR1 SQVTM, CDR2 ANQGSEA. This CDR3 has 14 residues. Trimming stripped 1 base from V and 5 bases from J, with 14 bases between. The CDR3 DNA reads TGCAGCGTTGAAGGAGGAGGGTCGGGTACTGAAGCTTTCTTT. Translated, it gives CSVEGGGSGTEAFF.

CDR3 sequence reads: CASSEQGLDGYTF. The CDR3 bases are TGTGCCAGCAGCGAACAGGGGTTGGATGGCTACACCTTC. V and J are TRBV5-4 and TRBJ1-2; 7 nucleotides agree with TRBD1. V dropped 4 bases and J dropped 6; count of bases not matched to a gene: 6. The CDR3 totals 13 residues. Germline V gives CDR1 SGHNT, CDR2 YYREEE (reference sequence). Full variable domain (outside the CDR3, taken from reference TRBV5-4 and TRBJ1-2): ETGVTQSPTHLIKTRGQQVTLRCSSQSGHNTVSWYQQALGQGPQFIFQYYREEENGRGNFPPRFSGLQFPNYSSELNVNALELDDSALYLCASSEQGLDGYTFGSGTRLTVV.

V is TRBV15 and J is TRBJ2-3, with 7 bases aligning to TRBD2. The CDR3 contains 14 residues. The V gene end was trimmed by 3 bases and the J gene end by 1 base; junction bases not matched to a gene: 1. CDR1 LNHNV and CDR2 YYDKDF come from the germline V gene (reference sequence). Here the CDR3 reads CATSSLAGTDTQYF. The CDR3 DNA reads TGTGCCACCAGCAGCCTAGCGGGCACAGATACGCAGTATTTT. Full variable domain (rest looked up from reference TRBV15 and TRBJ2-3): DAMVIQNPRYQVTQFGKPVTLSCSQTLNHNVMYWYQQKSSQAPKLLFHYYDKDFNNEADTPDNFQSRRPNTSFCFLDIRSPGLGDTAMYLCATSSLAGTDTQYFGPGTRLTVL.

The chain recombines TRBV7-9 with TRBJ1-1; the match to TRBD1 covers 7 bases. CDR3 size: 14 residues. Germline loops: CDR1 SEHNR, CDR2 FQNEAQ (reference sequence). V was pared by 5 bases and J by 1 base, with 4 bases of the junction left unmatched. CDR3 bases: TGTGCCAGCAGCGCCCGGGACAGGAACACTGAAGCTTTCTTT. It codes for CASSARDRNTEAFF.

DNA of the CDR3: TGTGCCAGCTCACCCGGGACAATCACTGAAGCTTTCTTT. This sequence encodes CASSPGTITEAFF. The rearrangement uses TRBV18 and TRBJ1-1; D is possibly TRBD1 (6 bases). The germline V and J ends were trimmed by 3 bases and 4 bases, with 9 bases remaining between them. The CDR3 length is 13 residues. Germline values: CDR1 KGHSH, CDR2 LQKENI.

The chain joins TRBV7-2 to TRBJ2-3; 7 positions agree with TRBD2. The CDR3 totals 15 residues. CDR1 is SGHTA, CDR2 FQGNSA, per germline. V shed 7 bases and J 0 bases; nucleotides not matched to a gene: 7. The CDR3 DNA reads TGTGCCAGCACTCCGGGACTAACTAGCACAGATACGCAGTATTTT. Translation: CASTPGLTSTDTQYF.

The gene calls are TRBV6-5 and TRBJ1-5, with TRBD1 matching 8 bases. Germline CDR1 is MNHEY and CDR2 is SVGAGI. The V and J ends lost 5 bases and 6 bases, in that order; junction bases with no gene match: 6. The CDR3 sequence is 14 residues long. The CDR3, as DNA: TGTGCCAGCAGTATTCAGGGGGCGAGTCAGCCCCAGCATTTT. Residues: CASSIQGASQPQHF.

The genes are TRBV6-4 and TRBJ2-1, with a possible D match to TRBD1 (6 bases). Germline assignment: CDR1 MRHNA and CDR2 SNTAGT. The CDR3 runs to 15 residues. V was shortened by 6 bases and J by 4 bases, with 16 bases between the two germline ends. The CDR3 bases are TGTGCCAGCAGCCCCATGATAGGACAGTACAATGAGCAGTTCTTC. As protein: CASSPMIGQYNEQFF.

The chain joins TRBV11-2 to TRBJ2-3, with D hard to call. The CDR3 consists of 15 residues. Germline V gene data show CDR1 as SGHAT and CDR2 as FQNNGV. Deletions cut 0 bases from V and 4 bases from J, with 11 bases between. The CDR3 DNA sequence: TGTGCCAGCAGCTTAGACCTAATCACGTCAGATACGCAGTATTTT. This translates into CASSLDLITSDTQYF.

This clone was picked up one time. The chain combines TRBV6-5 with TRBJ2-7; 9 positions match TRBD1. Losses at the gene ends were 2 bases for V and 3 bases for J; bases not matched to a gene: 2. From germline, CDR1 is MNHEY and CDR2 SVGAGI. The CDR3 runs 14 residues. The CDR3: CASSYGTGFYEQYF. CDR3 nucleotides: TGTGCCAGCAGTTACGGGACAGGGTTCTACGAGCAGTACTTC.

Here the CDR3 reads CATSRDFSSEQYF. The CDR3 DNA reads TGTGCCACCAGCAGAGACTTTAGCTCCGAGCAGTACTTC. The genes are TRBV15 and TRBJ2-7, with unresolved D. V shed 0 bases and J shed 6 bases, with 9 bases lying between them. Per germline, CDR1 LNHNV and CDR2 YYDKDF (reference sequence). The CDR3 loop spans 13 amino acids.

The rearrangement links TRBV7-2 to TRBJ1-5; possible D gene TRBD1, 6 bases. V was cut by 0 bases and J by 5 bases, with 11 bases left in between. The CDR3 contains 15 residues. CDR1 SGHTA and CDR2 FQGNSA come from the germline V gene. In nucleotides, the CDR3 is TGTGCCAGCAGCTTAGCGGGGGCCCCGGATCAGCCCCAGCATTTT. This sequence encodes CASSLAGAPDQPQHF.